This TCR beta chain was documented in a study of shared clonotypes between healthy human individuals. Notes on the study in general: Clonotype sharing among donors, it was expected, would be affected by sequencing depth. Generally, naive subsets (rather than memory subsets) showed larger estimated richness.

Repertoires were generated with immunoSEQ multiplex PCR, while TCRdb's copy carries only in-frame clones and drops some. The repertoire has 2 million or so clones, roughly 96% of them found once; the top ten carry around 0.13%. With 3 bases removed from V and 7 bases from J, the gap between germline ends came to 10 bases. The V gene's germline CDR1 is GTSNPN and CDR2 SVGIG (reference sequence). This CDR3 region has 13 residues. A word on this clone: The antigen remains unidentified.

The gene calls are TRBV30 and TRBJ1-6, with no clear D. The clonotype originates from a man between 18 and 35 years old in good health. The sequenced sample consisted of naive CD4+ T cells sorted from blood. Subset given: CD45RA+ positively selected. CDR3 DNA: TGTGCCTGGAGGGCGCTAGGAAATTCACCCCTCCACTTT. Its translation is CAWRALGNSPLHF.